The following is a T cell receptor beta chain sequence with its context. The clone's antigen remains unknown. Within one base of it there is no much larger clone, and no base qualities were kept. This sample was included in a study of blood T cells in healthy people across ages (dated by TCRdb to 2013 to 2016). Looking at the study overall: In model experiments, roughly one uniquely barcoded TCR beta cDNA molecule per two T cells was captured by template switching. To track age-related changes in TCR beta repertoire diversity, the study relied on deep sequencing normalized with unique cDNA molecular identifiers. The donors were split into four age groups: young (average 16 years), middle-aged (about 40), aged (more than 60) and long-lived (about 82). The study analyzed two additional independent replicas of 1 million unique cDNA reads from the same blood draw for two donors, one aged 18 to 30 and one aged 80 or older.

Systemically healthy Caucasian individuals from Russia, 39 in total and aged about 6 to 100 years, were included as donors. Roughly 10 milliliters of peripheral blood were collected from each donor into EDTA-treated Vacutainer tubes. Ficoll-Paque density-gradient centrifugation was used to isolate PBMCs, with at least 7 million obtained per sample. Total RNA, at least 5 micrograms per sample, was extracted from PBMCs with Trizol reagent. For every donor, an aliquot of PBMCs went through flow cytometry to measure the percentages of naive CD45RAhigh/CD27high T cells. Overall results and qualifications from the work: Compared with the aged group, the long-lived group had more naive CD4+ T cells, fewer expanded clones and increased TCR diversity, suggesting age selection. Since profiling was done on bulk unsorted PBMCs, naive and antigen-experienced compartments could not be conclusively compared. The percentage of naive T cells measured by flow cytometry correlated strongly with observed TCR beta diversity. Estimates of total diversity based on one million sequenced T cells were considered lower bounds and underestimates. Observed TCR beta diversity per million T cells fell roughly linearly with age, and a significant reduction was already apparent by age roughly 40. Because the CMV infection status of the donors was unknown, age-related changes in expanded clonotypes may potentially have been confounded.

Libraries were constructed by 5' RACE. The sequencing machine was an Illumina HiSeq 2500. A second about 7 to 11 cycle PCR used a sample-barcoded 5' primer and a J-beta primer mix. Each TCR beta cDNA molecule received a unique molecular identifier from a template-switch 5' adaptor carrying 12 random nucleotides. Each sample yielded at least 2.5 million CDR3-containing paired-end reads. The Mint cDNA synthesis kit, primed by a TRBC-specific oligonucleotide, was used to synthesize first-strand cDNA from all RNA. All cDNA was treated with uracil-DNA glycosylase and then went through a first 18-cycle PCR with the universal primers M1SS and BC2_uni_R. The study's processing was this. For normalization, 1 million high-quality reads, each with a distinct molecular identifier, were randomly selected from each sample. Instead of being binned into consensus sequences, reads that shared molecular identifiers were thrown out. MiTCR, set to a Q25 quality threshold and the strictest error-elimination algorithm, was used for CDR3 identification, clonotype clustering and error correction. A nonparametric unseen species model using Euler transformation provided a lower-bound estimate of total TCR beta diversity. Starting from the raw public reads, TCRdb applied fastp trimming at Q25, assembled clones with MiXCR and retained in-frame beta chains. Rows matching on CDR3 protein sequence are summarized as one entry with the most common DNA and genes. TCRdb's processing, not the study's, gives the V and J calls here. Present in this sample are approximately 800,000 distinct CDR3 sequences, 20% to 25% of which were seen just once. More than 3% of the sample rests with the top ten.

The same specimen was also included in a second study, on T cells of mothers and their children. Taken from the second paper: Nine systemically healthy Caucasian individuals, comprising three mothers and their six children, were included as donors. cDNA synthesis used all of the extracted RNA, with roughly 1.5 ug of RNA in each 15 ul reaction. In the second PCR, the M1S primer added sample barcodes and 2-4 random nucleotides. Each mother yielded over 9.5 million TCR beta CDR3 reads and each child roughly 3.1 million reads. TCR recombination output is similarly shaped by thymic selection in related and unrelated pairs, with a minor effect exerted by inherited differences. Normalized repertoire overlap in related mother-child pairs was always slightly higher than in unrelated mother-child pairs, but the difference was never significant. With a sensitivity of about 100 clones per million clonotypes, no persistent microchimeric T cell clones were detected. The study used deep NGS to compare TCR beta repertoires of mothers and children, seeking features distinguishing related mother-child pairs from unrelated individuals. The mean age was 40 +/- 4 years for the mothers and approximately 11 +/- 4 years for the children. After adapter ligation was performed with NEBNext reagents, the libraries were sequenced on an Illumina HiSeq 2000 with 100+100 nt paired-end reads. To prevent cross-contamination, the mother and child libraries were prepared a month apart and were sequenced in separate runs. For each donor, between roughly 500,000 and 2,100,000 distinct TCR beta clonotypes were identified. Naive TCR beta clonotypes were estimated from low-frequency clonotypes matched to each donor's FACS-determined naive share, without sorting.

Source material: blood. The TCR sequence derives from a boy younger than 18 in good health.

The CDR3 protein: CASSLTQSNNEQFF. In nucleotide form, the sequence is TGTGCCAGCAGCTTAACACAGAGTAACAATGAGCAGTTCTTC. The chain couples TRBV7-9 to TRBJ2-1; no D gene can be assigned with confidence. Sequences SEHNR (CDR1) and FQNEAQ (CDR2) are obtained from the germline V gene (reference sequence). The CDR3 starts with the cysteine, ends with the phenylalanine, and has 14 residues. The DNA shown is the 42-base CDR3, in frame from base 1. V was cut back by 2 bases and J by 5 bases, leaving a gap of 10 bases between them.